This is a list of T cell receptor beta chains from one sample in a study of T cells in Graves' hyperthyroidism and ophthalmopathy. TCRdb itself ran the multiplex PCR reads through MiXCR, one entry per CDR3 protein. The data show 380,000 or so distinct CDR3 sequences, roughly 14% seen once. The sequenced sample consisted of blood. The source of these receptors is a woman aged 25 to 39 with Graves' hyperthyroidism. Both conserved end residues are trimmed from each CDR3. The D gene is left open where the match is weak.

>TRBV13|.
ASSLVLGGTEAF
>TRBV27|TRBD1
ASPTGVSFSSYEQY
>TRBV14|.
ASSRTSPWLEQF
>TRBV2|.
ASRGLELPRGYT
>TRBV30|.
AWRNQRTSNSYNEQF
>TRBV2|.
ASEYANTGELF
>TRBV9|TRBD1
ASSVGDRGTEAF
>TRBV28|.
ASSFSPNMAKNIQY
>TRBV6-1|.
ASSVRVTGELF
>TRBV15|TRBD2
ATSRARGLANTGELF
>TRBV28|.
ASALLSYGYT
>TRBV18|.
ASSHYKAGEQY
>TRBV2|TRBD1
ASMIRQGRRGSNSPLH
>TRBV12-3/TRBV12-4|.
ASSLVGRTTEAF
>TRBV12-3/TRBV12-4|.
ASTLRWKVGSEQY
>TRBV30|.
AWGFRGNNEQF
>TRBV4-3|.
ASSRQGSKEKTQY
>TRBV2|TRBD2
ASSENVAGETQY
>TRBV6-7|.
ASPGPCGHGYT
>TRBV4-3|.
ASSQDPGGVSEKLF
>TRBV19|TRBD2
ASTPSSSGRRNEQF
>TRBV6-5|.
ASSYSGHRDVGGYT
>TRBV12-3/TRBV12-4|TRBD1
ASRGTGGKETQY
>TRBV6-1|.
ASSWRGNQPQH
>TRBV20-1|.
SARDFRGVTEAF
>TRBV7-9|TRBD1
ASSWAGGASMNTEAF
>TRBV28|TRBD2
ASSSGRAYNEQF
>TRBV7-2|.
ASSLGLFGNQPQH
>TRBV6-2/TRBV6-3|.
ASSYSAMQYRTYEQY
>TRBV24-1|TRBD1
ATSDPGGTAHDEQF
>TRBV20-1|.
SARDRDVTWHDNEKLF
>TRBV20-1|.
SARSQGPNEQF
>TRBV5-6|.
ASSPRQDWAVQY
>TRBV28|TRBD2
ASSGLAGSLPNEQF
>TRBV11-2|.
ASSLVRGGETQY
>TRBV2|.
ASSESGDRSTQY
>TRBV6-6|.
ASSYSITGTGNTIY
>TRBV20-1|TRBD2
SARTSGGTYEQY
>TRBV27|.
ASGRTGSGEQF
>TRBV2|.
ASSVNEQF
>TRBV28|.
ASRRRDARGTEAF
>TRBV3-1|TRBD2
ASSQDVPAGAIGEQY
>TRBV6-1|.
ASSALAGELF
>TRBV15|.
ATSRGQRNQPQH
>TRBV19|.
ATAAGPFEGTEAF
>TRBV20-1|TRBD2
SARDRLAGVHEQY
>TRBV27|TRBD1
ASSTTGQGHNEQF
>TRBV20-1|TRBD2
SARTLAGVVKEQY